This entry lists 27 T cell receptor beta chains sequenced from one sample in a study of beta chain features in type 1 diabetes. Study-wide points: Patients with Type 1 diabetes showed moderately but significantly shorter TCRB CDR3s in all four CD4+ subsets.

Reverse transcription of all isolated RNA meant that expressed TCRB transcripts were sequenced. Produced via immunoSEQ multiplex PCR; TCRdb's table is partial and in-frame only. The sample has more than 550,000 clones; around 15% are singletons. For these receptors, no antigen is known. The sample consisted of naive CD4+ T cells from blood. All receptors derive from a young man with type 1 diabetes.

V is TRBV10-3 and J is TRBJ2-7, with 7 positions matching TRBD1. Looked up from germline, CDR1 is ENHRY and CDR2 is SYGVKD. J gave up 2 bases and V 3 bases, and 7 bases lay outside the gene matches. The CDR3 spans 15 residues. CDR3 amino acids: CAISDPGTATYEQYF. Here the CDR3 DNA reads TGTGCCATCAGTGACCCCGGGACAGCCACCTACGAGCAGTACTTC.

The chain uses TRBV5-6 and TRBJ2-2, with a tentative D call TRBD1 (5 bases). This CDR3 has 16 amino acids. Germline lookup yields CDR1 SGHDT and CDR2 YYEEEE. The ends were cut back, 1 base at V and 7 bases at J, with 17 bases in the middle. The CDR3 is CASSLYGRDEYGELFF. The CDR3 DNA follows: TGTGCCAGCAGCTTGTACGGCAGGGATGAGTACGGGGAGCTGTTTTTT.

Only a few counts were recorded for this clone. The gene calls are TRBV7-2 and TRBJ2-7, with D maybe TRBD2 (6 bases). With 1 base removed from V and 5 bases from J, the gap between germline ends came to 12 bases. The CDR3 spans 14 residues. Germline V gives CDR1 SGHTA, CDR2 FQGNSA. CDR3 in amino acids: CASSLVAAGNEQYF. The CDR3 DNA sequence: TGTGCCAGCAGCTTAGTAGCGGCGGGGAACGAGCAGTACTTC.

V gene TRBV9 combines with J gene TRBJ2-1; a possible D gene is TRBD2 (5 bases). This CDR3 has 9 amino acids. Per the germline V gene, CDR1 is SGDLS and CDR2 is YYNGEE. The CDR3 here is CTGDNEQFF. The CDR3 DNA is TGTACCGGGGACAATGAGCAGTTCTTC.

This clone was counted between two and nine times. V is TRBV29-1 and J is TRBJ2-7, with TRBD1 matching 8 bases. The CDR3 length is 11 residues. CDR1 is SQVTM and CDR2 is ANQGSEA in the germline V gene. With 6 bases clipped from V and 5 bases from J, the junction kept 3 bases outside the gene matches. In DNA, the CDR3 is TGCAGCGTGGAGGACAGGGACGAGCAGTACTTC. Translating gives CSVEDRDEQYF.

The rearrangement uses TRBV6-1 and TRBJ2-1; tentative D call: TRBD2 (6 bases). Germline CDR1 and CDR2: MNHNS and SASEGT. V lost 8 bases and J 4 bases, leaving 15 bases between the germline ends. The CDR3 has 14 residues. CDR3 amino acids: CASLGVAAYNEQFF. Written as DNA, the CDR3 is TGTGCCAGCCTAGGGGTAGCGGCGTACAATGAGCAGTTCTTC.

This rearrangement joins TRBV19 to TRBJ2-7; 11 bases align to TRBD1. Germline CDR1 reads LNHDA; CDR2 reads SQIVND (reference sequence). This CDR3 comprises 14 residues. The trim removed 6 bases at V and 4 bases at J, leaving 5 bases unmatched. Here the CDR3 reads CASSPGTGGYEQYF. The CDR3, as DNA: TGTGCCAGTAGCCCCGGGACAGGGGGGTACGAGCAGTACTTC.

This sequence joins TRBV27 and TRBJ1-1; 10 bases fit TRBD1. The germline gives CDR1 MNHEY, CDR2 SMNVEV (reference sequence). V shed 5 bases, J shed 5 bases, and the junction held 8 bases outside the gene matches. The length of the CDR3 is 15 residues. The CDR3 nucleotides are TGTGCCAGCAGTACCCCCGGACAGGGGGGGACTGAAGCTTTCTTT. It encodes CASSTPGQGGTEAFF.

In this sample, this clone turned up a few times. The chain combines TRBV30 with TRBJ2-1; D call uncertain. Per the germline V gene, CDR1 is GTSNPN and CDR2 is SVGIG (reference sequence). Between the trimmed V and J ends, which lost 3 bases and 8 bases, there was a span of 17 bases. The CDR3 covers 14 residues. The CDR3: CAWRLAASGDEQFF. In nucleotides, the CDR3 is TGTGCCTGGAGACTGGCCGCAAGTGGGGATGAGCAGTTCTTC.

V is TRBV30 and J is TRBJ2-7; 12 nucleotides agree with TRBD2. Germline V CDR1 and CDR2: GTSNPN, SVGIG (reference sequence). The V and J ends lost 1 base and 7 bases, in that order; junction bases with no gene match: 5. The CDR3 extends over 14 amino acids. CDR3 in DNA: TGTGCCTGGAGTGGACTAGCGGGAGTGGGGGAGCAGTACTTC. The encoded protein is CAWSGLAGVGEQYF.

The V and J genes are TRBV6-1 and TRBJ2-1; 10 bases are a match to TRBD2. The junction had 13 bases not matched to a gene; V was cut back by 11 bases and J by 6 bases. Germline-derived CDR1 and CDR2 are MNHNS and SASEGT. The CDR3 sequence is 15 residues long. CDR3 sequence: CAGISSGSTTNEQFF. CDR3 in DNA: TGTGCCGGGATCTCTAGCGGGAGTACTACCAATGAGCAGTTCTTC.

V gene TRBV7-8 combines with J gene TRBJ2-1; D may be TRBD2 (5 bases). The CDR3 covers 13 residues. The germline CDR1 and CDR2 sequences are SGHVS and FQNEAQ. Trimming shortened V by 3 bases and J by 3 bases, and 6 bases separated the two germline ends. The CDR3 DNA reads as TGTGCCAGCAGCTTTCGGGACTACAATGAGCAGTTCTTC. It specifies CASSFRDYNEQFF.

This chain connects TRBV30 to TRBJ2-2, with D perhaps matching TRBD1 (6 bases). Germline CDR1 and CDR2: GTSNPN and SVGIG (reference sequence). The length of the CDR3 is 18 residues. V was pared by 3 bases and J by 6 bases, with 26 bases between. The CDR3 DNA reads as TGTGCCTGGAGCCCCAGGGGAAAGGGTCAATTTTTGGCCGGGGAGCTGTTTTTT. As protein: CAWSPRGKGQFLAGELFF.

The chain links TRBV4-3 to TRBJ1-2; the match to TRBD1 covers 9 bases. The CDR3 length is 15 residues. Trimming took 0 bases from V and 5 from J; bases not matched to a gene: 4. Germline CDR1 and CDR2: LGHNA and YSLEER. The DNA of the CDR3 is TGCGCCAGCAGCCAAGACGACAGGGGGGAATATGGCTACACCTTC. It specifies CASSQDDRGEYGYTF.

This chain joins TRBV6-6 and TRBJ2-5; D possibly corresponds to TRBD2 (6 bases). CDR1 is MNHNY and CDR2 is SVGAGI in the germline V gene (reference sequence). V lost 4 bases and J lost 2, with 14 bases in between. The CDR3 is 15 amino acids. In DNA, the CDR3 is TGTGCCAGCAGTTCAGCGCTAGCGAGTCAAGAGACCCAGTACTTC. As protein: CASSSALASQETQYF.

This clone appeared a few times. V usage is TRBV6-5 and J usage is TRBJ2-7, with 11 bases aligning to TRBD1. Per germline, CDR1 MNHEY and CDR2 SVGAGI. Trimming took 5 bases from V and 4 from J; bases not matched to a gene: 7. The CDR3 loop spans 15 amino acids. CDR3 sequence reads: CASSPRTGGSYEQYF. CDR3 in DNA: TGTGCCAGCAGTCCGAGGACAGGGGGCTCGTACGAGCAGTACTTC.

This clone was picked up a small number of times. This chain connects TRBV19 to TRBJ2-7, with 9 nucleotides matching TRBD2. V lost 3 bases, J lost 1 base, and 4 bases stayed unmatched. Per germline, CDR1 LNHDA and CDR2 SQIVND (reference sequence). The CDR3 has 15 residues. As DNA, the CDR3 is TGTGCCAGTAGTATCCTAGCGGGGCCATCCTACGAGCAGTACTTC. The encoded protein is CASSILAGPSYEQYF.

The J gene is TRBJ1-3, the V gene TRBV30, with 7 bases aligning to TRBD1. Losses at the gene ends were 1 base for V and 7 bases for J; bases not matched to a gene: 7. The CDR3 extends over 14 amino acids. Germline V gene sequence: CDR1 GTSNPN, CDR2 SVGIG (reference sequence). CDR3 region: CAWSEQGLRNTIYF. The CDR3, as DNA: TGTGCCTGGAGTGAACAGGGGCTTAGGAACACCATATATTTT.

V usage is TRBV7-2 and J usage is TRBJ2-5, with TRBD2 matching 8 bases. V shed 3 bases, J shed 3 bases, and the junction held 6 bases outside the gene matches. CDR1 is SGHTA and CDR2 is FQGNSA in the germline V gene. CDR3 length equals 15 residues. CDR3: CASSFGTAGEETQYF. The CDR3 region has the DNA TGTGCCAGCAGCTTCGGAACAGCGGGGGAAGAGACCCAGTACTTC.

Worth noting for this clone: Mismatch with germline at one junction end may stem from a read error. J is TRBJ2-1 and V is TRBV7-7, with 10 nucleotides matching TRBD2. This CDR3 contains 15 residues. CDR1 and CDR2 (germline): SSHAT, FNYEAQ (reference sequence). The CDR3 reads CASSLGAGGYNEQFF. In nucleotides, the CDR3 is TGTGCTAGCAGCTTAGGAGCGGGGGGGTACAATGAGCAGTTCTTC. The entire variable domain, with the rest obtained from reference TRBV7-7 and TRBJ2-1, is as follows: GAGVSQSPRYKVTKRGQDVTLRCDPISSHATLYWYQQALGQGPEFLTYFNYEAQPDKSGLPSDRFSAERPEGSISTLTIQRTEQRDSAMYRCASSLGAGGYNEQFFGPGTRLTVL.

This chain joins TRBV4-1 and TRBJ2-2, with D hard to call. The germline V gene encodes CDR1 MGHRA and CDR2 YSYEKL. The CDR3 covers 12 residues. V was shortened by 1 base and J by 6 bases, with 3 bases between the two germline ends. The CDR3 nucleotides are TGCGCCAGCAGCCAAGTGTCCGGGGAGCTGTTTTTT. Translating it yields CASSQVSGELFF.

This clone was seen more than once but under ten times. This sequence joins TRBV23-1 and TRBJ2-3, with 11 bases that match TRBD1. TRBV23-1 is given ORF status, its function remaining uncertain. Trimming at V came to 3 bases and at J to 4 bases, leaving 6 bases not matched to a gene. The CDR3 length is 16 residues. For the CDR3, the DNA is TGCGCCAGCAGTCATCCCCGGACAGGGGGCGCAGATACGCAGTATTTT. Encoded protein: CASSHPRTGGADTQYF.

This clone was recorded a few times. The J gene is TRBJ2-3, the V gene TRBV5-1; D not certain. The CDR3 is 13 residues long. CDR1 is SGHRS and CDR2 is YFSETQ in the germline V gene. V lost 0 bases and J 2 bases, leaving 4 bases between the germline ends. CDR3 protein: CASSLEYTDTQYF. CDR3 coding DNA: TGCGCCAGCAGCTTGGAGTACACAGATACGCAGTATTTT.

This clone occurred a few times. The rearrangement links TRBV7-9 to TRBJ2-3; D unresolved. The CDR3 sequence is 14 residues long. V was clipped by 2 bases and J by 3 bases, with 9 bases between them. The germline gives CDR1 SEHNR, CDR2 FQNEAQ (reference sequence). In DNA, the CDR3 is TGTGCCAGCAGCTTAAACTATGGTACAGATACGCAGTATTTT. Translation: CASSLNYGTDTQYF.

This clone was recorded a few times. Here the CDR3 reads CASSQDADRGWSSPLHF. The CDR3 DNA reads as TGTGCCAGCAGCCAGGACGCCGACAGGGGCTGGAGTTCACCCCTCCACTTT. The J gene is TRBJ1-6, the V gene TRBV4-2, with 8 positions matching TRBD1. The V gene end was trimmed by 3 bases and the J gene end by 9 bases; junction bases not matched to a gene: 13. Germline values: CDR1 LGHNA, CDR2 YNFKEQ. The CDR3 is made up of 17 amino acids.

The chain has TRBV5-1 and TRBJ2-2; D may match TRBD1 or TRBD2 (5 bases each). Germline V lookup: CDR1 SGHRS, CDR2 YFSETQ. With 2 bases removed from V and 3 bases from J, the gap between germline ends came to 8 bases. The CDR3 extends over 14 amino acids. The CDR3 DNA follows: TGCGCCAGCAGCTTTCGGGGCGACACCGGGGAGCTGTTTTTT. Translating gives CASSFRGDTGELFF.

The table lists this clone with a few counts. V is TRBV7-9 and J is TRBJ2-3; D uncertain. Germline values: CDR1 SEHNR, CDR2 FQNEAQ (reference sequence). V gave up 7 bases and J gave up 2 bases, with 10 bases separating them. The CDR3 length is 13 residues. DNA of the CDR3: TGTGCCAGCATCGGGCAGATCACAGATACGCAGTATTTT. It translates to CASIGQITDTQYF.